This record concerns one T cell receptor beta chain sequence. Its target is not known. This sample is drawn from a study of T cell repertoires in cytomegalovirus infection. Overall study: Selection of CMV epitopes for the study included recently identified HLA-C-restricted and well-studied HLA-B-restricted ones. Both a matching HLA type and CMV infection were indicated by public TCR beta signatures. Findings and caveats of the study: It was HLA-C-restricted CMV-specific TCR beta clonotypes that dominated the response ex vivo. There were carriers of CMV plus the relevant HLA, and cumulative public TCR beta family frequency identified them.

Each CDR3 protein is one row after TCRdb ran MiXCR on the reads. The data show about 500,000 distinct CDR3 sequences, 30% to 40% seen once. Germline V gene lookup returns CDR1 MNHEY and CDR2 SVGEGT. This CDR3 is 15 amino acids long. Unmatched junction bases numbered 9, after V lost 4 bases and J lost 9 bases. This clonotype originated in a human donor in good health (CMV status not recorded). Some clones in this sample may be carry-over from other donors' samples. The sample here was cultured PBMCs, taken from culture after CMV antigen stimulation. The chain is built from TRBV6-2 or TRBV6-3 and TRBJ2-1; the match to TRBD2 covers 10 bases. The CDR3 reads CASSLAGGVVSEQFF. The CDR3 coding sequence is TGTGCCAGCAGTTTAGCGGGAGGAGTCGTCAGTGAGCAGTTCTTC.